This T cell receptor beta chain was sequenced in a study of cytomegalovirus exposure and HLA in healthy donors. This CDR3 contains 13 residues. Germline lookup yields CDR1 MRHNA and CDR2 SNTAGT. General study points: Because they were indistinguishable, some V segments, including TRBV6-2 and TRBV6-3, were excluded.

About this clone itself: Its matching antigen is unknown.

This PCR relied on a set of 60 Vbeta primers and 13 Jbeta primers. Measured with immunoSEQ multiplex PCR; TCRdb has only the in-frame clones, and not every one. The data contain 150,000 to 200,000 clones, 70% to 85% of them singletons. The chain uses TRBV6-4 and TRBJ2-7, with 9 bases identical to TRBD2. The source is a man aged 40-49 years in good health and CMV-seronegative. The sequenced sample was PBMCs. CDR3 protein: CACRLAGSYEQYF. CDR3 nucleotides: TGTGCATGCAGGCTAGCGGGGTCCTACGAGCAGTACTTC.